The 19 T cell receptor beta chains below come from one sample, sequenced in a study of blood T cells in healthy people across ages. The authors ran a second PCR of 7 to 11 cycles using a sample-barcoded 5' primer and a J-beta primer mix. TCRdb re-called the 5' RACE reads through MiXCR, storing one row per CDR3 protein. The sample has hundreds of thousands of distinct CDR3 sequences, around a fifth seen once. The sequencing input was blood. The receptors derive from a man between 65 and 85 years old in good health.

CDR3 bases: TGTGCCAGCAGTTTAGTCGCGGGACAGGGTACCCAGTACTTC. Translated, it gives CASSLVAGQGTQYF. The chain has TRBV28 and TRBJ2-5; 9 bases align to TRBD1. Trimming took 2 bases from V and 8 from J; bases not matched to a gene: 6. This CDR3 has 14 residues. Germline lookup yields CDR1 MDHEN and CDR2 SYDVKM.

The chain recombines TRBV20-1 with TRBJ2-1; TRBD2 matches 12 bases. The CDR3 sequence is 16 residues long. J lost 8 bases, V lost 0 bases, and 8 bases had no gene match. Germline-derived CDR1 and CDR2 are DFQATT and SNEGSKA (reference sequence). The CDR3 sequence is CSARDPRLAGADEQFF. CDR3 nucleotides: TGCAGTGCTAGAGATCCTCGACTAGCGGGAGCTGATGAGCAGTTCTTC.

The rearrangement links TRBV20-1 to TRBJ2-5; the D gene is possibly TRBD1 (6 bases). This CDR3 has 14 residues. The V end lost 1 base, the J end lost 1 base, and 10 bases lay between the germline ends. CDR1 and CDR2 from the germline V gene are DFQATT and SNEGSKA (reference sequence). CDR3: CSARVRTVQETQYF. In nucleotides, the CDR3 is TGCAGTGCTAGAGTTCGGACAGTCCAAGAGACCCAGTACTTC.

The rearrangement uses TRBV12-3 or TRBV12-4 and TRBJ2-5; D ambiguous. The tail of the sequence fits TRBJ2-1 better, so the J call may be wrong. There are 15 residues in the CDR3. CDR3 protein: CASSPPRNTYNEQFF. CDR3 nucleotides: TGTGCCAGCAGTCCCCCCAGGAATACCTACAATGAGCAGTTCTTC.

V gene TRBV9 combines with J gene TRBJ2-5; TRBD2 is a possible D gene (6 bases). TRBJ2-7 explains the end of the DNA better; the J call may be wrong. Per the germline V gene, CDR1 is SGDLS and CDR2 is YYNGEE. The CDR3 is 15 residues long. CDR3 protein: CASSAGLTPSYEQYF. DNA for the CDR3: TGTGCCAGCAGCGCCGGACTAACGCCCTCCTACGAGCAGTACTTC.

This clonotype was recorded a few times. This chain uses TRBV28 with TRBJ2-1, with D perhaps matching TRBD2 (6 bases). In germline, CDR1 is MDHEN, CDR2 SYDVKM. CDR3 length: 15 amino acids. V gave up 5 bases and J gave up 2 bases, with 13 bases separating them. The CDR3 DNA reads TGTGCCAGCAGTCCCCCGGGAGTTCCCTACAATGAGCAGTTCTTC. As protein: CASSPPGVPYNEQFF.

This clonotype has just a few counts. The CDR3 sequence: CASSPPRHRNNYGYTF. For the CDR3, the DNA is TGTGCCAGCAGTCCGCCGAGACATAGAAACAACTATGGCTACACCTTC. The rearrangement links TRBV28 to TRBJ1-2; D remains ambiguous. CDR3 length equals 16 residues. Looked up from germline, CDR1 is MDHEN and CDR2 is SYDVKM. V was trimmed by 5 bases and J by 2 bases, leaving 18 bases between them.

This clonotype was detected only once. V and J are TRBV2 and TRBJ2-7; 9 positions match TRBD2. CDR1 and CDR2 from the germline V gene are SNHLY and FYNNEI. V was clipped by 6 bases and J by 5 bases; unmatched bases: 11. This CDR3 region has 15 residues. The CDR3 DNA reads TGTGCCAGCAGCGAGACTAGCGGAGCTTCTGACGAGCAGTACTTC. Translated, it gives CASSETSGASDEQYF.

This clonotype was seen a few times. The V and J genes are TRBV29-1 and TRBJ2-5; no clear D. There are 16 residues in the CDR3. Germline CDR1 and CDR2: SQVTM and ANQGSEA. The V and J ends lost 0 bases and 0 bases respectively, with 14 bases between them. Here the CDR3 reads CSVEDRALSHQETQYF. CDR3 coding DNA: TGCAGCGTTGAAGATAGGGCCCTCAGCCACCAAGAGACCCAGTACTTC.

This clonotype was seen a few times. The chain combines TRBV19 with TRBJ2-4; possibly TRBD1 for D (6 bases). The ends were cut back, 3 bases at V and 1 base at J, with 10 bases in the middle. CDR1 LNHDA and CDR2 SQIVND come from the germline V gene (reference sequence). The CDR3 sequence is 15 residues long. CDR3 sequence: CASSMLDRAKNIQYF. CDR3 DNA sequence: TGTGCCAGTAGTATGCTCGACAGGGCCAAAAACATTCAGTACTTC. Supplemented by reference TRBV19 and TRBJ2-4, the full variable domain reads DGGITQSPKYLFRKEGQNVTLSCEQNLNHDAMYWYRQDPGQGLRLIYYSQIVNDFQKGDIAEGYSVSREKKESFPLTVTSAQKNPTAFYLCASSMLDRAKNIQYFGAGTRLSVL.

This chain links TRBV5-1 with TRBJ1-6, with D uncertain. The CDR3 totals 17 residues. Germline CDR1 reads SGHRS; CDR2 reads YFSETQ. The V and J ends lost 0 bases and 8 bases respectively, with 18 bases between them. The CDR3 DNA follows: TGCGCCAGCAGCTTGGACCGACCGGGTAACGGGGATTCACCCCTCCACTTT. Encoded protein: CASSLDRPGNGDSPLHF.

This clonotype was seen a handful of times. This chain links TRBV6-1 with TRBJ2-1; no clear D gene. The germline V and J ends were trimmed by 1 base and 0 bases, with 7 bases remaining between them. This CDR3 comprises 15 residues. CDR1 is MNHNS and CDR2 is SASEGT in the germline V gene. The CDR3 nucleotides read TGTGCCAGCAGTGAAGAGGCAGTCTCCTACAATGAGCAGTTCTTC. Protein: CASSEEAVSYNEQFF.

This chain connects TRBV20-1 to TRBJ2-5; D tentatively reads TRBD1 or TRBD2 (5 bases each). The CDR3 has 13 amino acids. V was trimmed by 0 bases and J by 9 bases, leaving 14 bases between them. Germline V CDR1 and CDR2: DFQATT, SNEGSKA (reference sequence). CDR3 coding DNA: TGCAGTGCTAGAGATTCGGTCCCGGGGCCCCAGTACTTC. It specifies CSARDSVPGPQYF.

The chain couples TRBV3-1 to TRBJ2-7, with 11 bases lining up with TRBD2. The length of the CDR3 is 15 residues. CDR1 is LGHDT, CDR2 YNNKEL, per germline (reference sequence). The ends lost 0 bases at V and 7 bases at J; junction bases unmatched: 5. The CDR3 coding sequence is TGTGCCAGCAGCCAAGATGTAGCGGGAGGGCGGGAGCAGTACTTC. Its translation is CASSQDVAGGREQYF.

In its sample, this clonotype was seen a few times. The CDR3 DNA follows: TGCGCCAGCAGCTTGGGAGGGCCTGCATCTAACTATGGCTACACCTTC. Translation gives CASSLGGPASNYGYTF. This chain uses TRBV5-1 with TRBJ1-2; D is ambiguous. The CDR3 loop spans 16 amino acids. With 0 bases removed from V and 0 bases from J, the gap between germline ends came to 12 bases. Germline V lookup: CDR1 SGHRS, CDR2 YFSETQ.

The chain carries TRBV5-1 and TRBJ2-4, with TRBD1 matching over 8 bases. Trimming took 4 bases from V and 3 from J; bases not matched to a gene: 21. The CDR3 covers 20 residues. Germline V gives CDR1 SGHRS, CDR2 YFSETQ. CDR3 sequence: CASSPQGGNGNEKIKNIQYF. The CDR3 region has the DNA TGCGCCAGCAGCCCACAGGGGGGCAACGGGAATGAGAAAATCAAAAACATTCAGTACTTC.

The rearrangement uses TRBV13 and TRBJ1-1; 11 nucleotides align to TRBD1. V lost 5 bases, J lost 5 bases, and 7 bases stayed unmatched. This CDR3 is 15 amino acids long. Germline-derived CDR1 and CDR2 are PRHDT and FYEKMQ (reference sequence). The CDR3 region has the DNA TGTGCCAGCAGCCCCGGGACAGGGGGACATACTGAAGCTTTCTTT. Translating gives CASSPGTGGHTEAFF.

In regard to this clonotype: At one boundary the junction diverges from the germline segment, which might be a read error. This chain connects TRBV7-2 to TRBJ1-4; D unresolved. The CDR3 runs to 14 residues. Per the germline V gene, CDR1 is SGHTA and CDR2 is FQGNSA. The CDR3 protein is CAGSFRRPGEKLFF. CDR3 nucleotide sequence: TGTGCCGGCAGCTTTCGGCGGCCCGGGGAAAAACTGTTTTTT. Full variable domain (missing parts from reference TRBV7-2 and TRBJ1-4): GAGVSQSPSNKVTEKGKDVELRCDPISGHTALYWYRQSLGQGLEFLIYFQGNSAPDKSGLPSDRFSAERTGGSVSTLTIQRTQQEDSAVYLCAGSFRRPGEKLFFGSGTQLSVL.

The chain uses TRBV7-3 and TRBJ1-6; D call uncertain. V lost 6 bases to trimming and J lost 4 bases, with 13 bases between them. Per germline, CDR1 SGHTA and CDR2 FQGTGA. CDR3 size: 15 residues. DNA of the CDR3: TGTGCCAGCAGTACCACCGGGAGTTATAATTCACCCCTCCACTTT. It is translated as CASSTTGSYNSPLHF.